This TCR beta chain was recorded in a study of T cell responses to AZD1222 COVID-19 vaccine (dated by TCRdb to the early 2020s). Regarding the research as a whole: A total of about 240 trial participants underwent TCR sequencing, of whom about 210 received two doses of AZD1222 and some 26 received two doses of the MenACWY control vaccine. Trial participants were enrolled by age into subgroups of 18-55, 56-69 and 70-plus years, and roughly 150, 30 and 60 TCR-sequenced participants, respectively, were included in these subgroups. The full study reports these points: Reportedly, close to half of the unique spike-specific TCRs recognized epitopes lying outside the regions that are mutated in the B.1.351 and B.1.1.7 variants. Participants were mostly white British, with more females than males. The authors suggested clonal diversity may have been underestimated. Because no day 14 peak-response samples were available, repertoires were characterized only after the peak T cell response. A significant rise in spike-specific TCR breadth and depth was observed after two AZD1222 doses relative to day 0 and relative to MenACWY recipients. CD4 TCRs associated with the vaccine covered the entire spike protein, and the dominant responses were in regions 160-218 and 743-854. Conclusions about previously exposed vaccinees were limited because only six AZD1222 recipients were SARS-CoV-2 seropositive at baseline. In the small 56-69-year group, the increase in depth fell short of significance, most likely because of low power.

The CDR3 covers 15 residues, taking in both the cysteine and the phenylalanine. Only the CDR3 region is kept as DNA, spanning 45 bases read in frame from base 1. CDR1 and CDR2 are drawn from the germline V gene: SGHRS, YFSETQ. Relative to germline, V is 0 bases shorter and J is 7 bases shorter, with 13 bases between their ends. The CDR3 regions of human TCRbeta chains were analyzed by immunosequencing. Under the source paper's analysis protocol: TCRs in the repertoires were compared against a reference library of SARS-CoV-2-specific TCRs that had been generated with the MIRA antigen-specificity platform. Breadth was defined as the fraction of unique TCRs that were SARS-CoV-2-associated, and depth was defined as the fraction of total T cells that were SARS-CoV-2-associated. Using the MIRA data, each spike-specific TCR was assigned both to the spike region to which the TCR was reactive and to a CD4 or CD8 class. Log10-transformed breadth and depth values were compared by one-way ANOVA with Sidak's multiple comparisons tests. TCRdb limited this immuneACCESS table to in-frame rearrangements with V and J called. A share of clones is missing; checked studies link under half to unresolved V genes, and the rest is unexplained. That table furnishes V, J and clone size, whereas the DNA furnished D and trimming. Counted in this sample were tens of thousands of clones; about 87% of them appeared once. Together, the top ten hold less than 12% of the sample.

This specimen's time point label, per the study, means: about 28 days (+/-7) after the second vaccine dose. This specimen's treatment or condition label, per the study, means: meningococcal conjugate vaccine given as trial control. Samples from vaccinated people were obtained from the UK trials COV001 and COV002, which included a single-blind randomized controlled phase 2/3 trial of AZD1222 (ChAdOx1 nCoV-19) in healthy adults. For TCRbeta chain sequencing, PBMC samples from trial participants were taken at day 0 and at day 28 after the second dose. A note on this clone: Its binding antigen is unknown. Base-call qualities are not available, and no considerably larger clone is one nucleotide away.

This receptor was taken from an adult who received the MenACWY meningococcal vaccine as a control. The chain is made from TRBV5-1 and TRBJ2-2; perhaps TRBD1 is the D gene, with 5 bases matching. Sequencing was performed on peripheral blood, taken 28 days after the second dose of the MenACWY control vaccine. The CDR3 reads CASSLALGDGGELFF. The DNA sequence follows: TGCGCCAGCAGCTTGGCATTAGGGGATGGCGGGGAGCTGTTTTTT.